The 24 T cell receptor beta chains in this list originate from one sample, sequenced in a study of T cells in Graves' hyperthyroidism and ophthalmopathy (dated by TCRdb to the late 2010s). The library relied on multiplex PCR. This sample was sequenced with an Illumina HiSeq 2000. The TCR beta CDR3 regions were amplified from the RNA transcripts. The first round of RT-PCR for the TCR CDR3 was performed with the HTBI primer set and the Qiagen OneStep RT-PCR kit. The public sequencing data were trimmed at Q25 with fastp and processed into clonotypes with MiXCR by TCRdb, which kept only in-frame beta chains. All rows with the same CDR3 protein become a single entry with the most common DNA and genes. This sample lists 500,000 to 600,000 distinct CDR3 sequences; around 42% were detected once. In total, the top ten clones hold more than 7% of the sample. What was sequenced was peripheral blood or thyroid tissue (not recorded which). The receptor set was obtained from a woman under 30 with Graves' hyperthyroidism.

This clonotype was detected many times. V is TRBV6-2 or TRBV6-3 and J is TRBJ1-2; possible D gene TRBD1, 6 bases. Germline CDR1 is MNHEY and CDR2 is SVGEGT. Deletions cut 5 bases from V and 1 base from J, with 20 bases between. The CDR3 has 17 amino acids. The DNA for the CDR3 is TGTGCCAGCAGTGTCCGGACAGCAAGAACTGATAACTATGGCTACACCTTC. It codes for CASSVRTARTDNYGYTF.

This clonotype appeared many times. The chain uses TRBV24-1 and TRBJ2-5; 7 bases line up with TRBD2. The junction had 6 bases not matched to a gene; V was cut back by 9 bases and J by 3 bases. CDR1 is KGHDR and CDR2 is SFDVKD in the germline V gene. This CDR3 contains 13 residues. CDR3 protein: CATGPGGEETQYF. For the CDR3, the DNA is TGTGCCACCGGGCCGGGAGGAGAAGAGACCCAGTACTTC.

This clonotype was seen ten or more times. The chain combines TRBV10-3 with TRBJ2-7; 11 bases are a match to TRBD2. Germline V CDR1 and CDR2: ENHRY, SYGVKD. The CDR3 totals 15 residues. Losses at the gene ends were 2 bases for V and 5 bases for J; bases not matched to a gene: 5. CDR3 DNA sequence: TGTGCCATCAGTGAGATAACTAGCGGGAGCCACGAGCAGTACTTC. Its translation: CAISEITSGSHEQYF.

This clonotype was seen repeatedly, ten times or more. The V gene is TRBV12-3 or TRBV12-4, the J gene TRBJ2-7, with TRBD2 matching over 12 bases. This CDR3 is built from 15 residues. Trimming took 6 bases from V and 0 from J; bases not matched to a gene: 3. CDR3 residues: CASSRTSGNSYEQYF. The CDR3 DNA reads TGTGCCAGCAGCCGGACTAGCGGGAACTCCTACGAGCAGTACTTC.

As for this clonotype: A much bigger clone sits one base away, suggesting this may be a read error. The rearrangement links TRBV12-3 or TRBV12-4 to TRBJ1-5, with D maybe TRBD1 (5 bases). Trimming removed 2 bases at V and 7 bases at J, with 9 bases between. The CDR3 runs 13 residues. CDR3 sequence (DNA): TGTGCCAGCAGTTTACCGTGGGGCCAGCCCCAGCATTTT. Its protein product is CASSLPWGQPQHF.

CDR3 loop: CSVEEGTGNTIYF. The CDR3 DNA follows: TGCAGCGTTGAAGAAGGGACGGGGAACACCATATATTTT. V usage is TRBV29-1 and J usage is TRBJ1-3, with D possibly TRBD1 on 5 matching bases. V shed 0 bases and J shed 7 bases, with 10 bases lying between them. This CDR3 contains 13 residues. Per the germline V gene, CDR1 is SQVTM and CDR2 is ANQGSEA.

The rearrangement joins TRBV2 to TRBJ2-5, with a possible D match to TRBD1 (6 bases). The CDR3 has 14 amino acids. Trimming left V 4 bases short and J 1 base short, with 10 bases between. The germline CDR1 and CDR2 sequences are SNHLY and FYNNEI. This CDR3 reads CASSAKGGQETQYF. In DNA form, the CDR3 reads TGTGCCAGCAGTGCCAAAGGGGGCCAAGAGACCCAGTACTTC.

V gene TRBV2 combines with J gene TRBJ1-2, with D perhaps TRBD1 (5 bases). The CDR3 is 10 amino acids. V shed 8 bases and J shed 11 bases, with 12 bases lying between them. Per the germline V gene, CDR1 is SNHLY and CDR2 is FYNNEI. The CDR3 sequence: CASGFRDYTF. The CDR3 DNA sequence: TGTGCCAGCGGATTCAGGGATTACACCTTC.

The rearrangement uses TRBV7-7 and TRBJ2-7; D is perhaps TRBD1 (6 bases). V dropped 7 bases and J dropped 0 bases, with 16 bases sitting between them. This CDR3 contains 15 residues. Looked up from germline, CDR1 is SSHAT and CDR2 is FNYEAQ (reference sequence). CDR3 amino acids: CASTEQGGSSYEQYF. The CDR3 bases are TGTGCCAGCACCGAACAGGGCGGCAGCTCCTACGAGCAGTACTTC.

This clonotype was picked up one time. The rearrangement uses TRBV20-1 and TRBJ2-1, with D maybe TRBD2 (5 bases). The CDR3 has 12 amino acids. Per germline, CDR1 DFQATT and CDR2 SNEGSKA (reference sequence). Trimming left V 1 base short and J 8 bases short, with 9 bases between. The CDR3: CSARGGRDEQFF. CDR3 in DNA: TGCAGTGCTAGAGGCGGGCGGGATGAGCAGTTCTTC.

Turning to this clonotype: An end of the junction differs from the germline gene, which may be a read error. The V gene is TRBV20-1, the J gene TRBJ1-4; TRBD1 aligns across 10 bases. Per germline, CDR1 DFQATT and CDR2 SNEGSKA (reference sequence). The CDR3 runs to 13 residues. CDR3 coding DNA: TGCAGTGCCTCGACAGGGGGCCCCCGGGACAGGGTTTTT. Its translation: CSASTGGPRDRVF.

The count of this clonotype is one. The rearrangement links TRBV29-1 to TRBJ2-3; D gene uncertain. V dropped 7 bases and J dropped 4 bases, with 6 bases sitting between them. There are 10 residues in the CDR3. Germline V lookup: CDR1 SQVTM, CDR2 ANQGSEA. This CDR3 is CSGWADTQYF. CDR3 nucleotides: TGCAGCGGGTGGGCAGATACGCAGTATTTT.

A note on this clonotype: A read error may produce the germline difference seen at one junction end. V and J are TRBV25-1 and TRBJ1-1, with a possible D match to TRBD1 (6 bases). Germline CDR1 MGHDK, CDR2 SYGVNS. The CDR3 extends over 13 amino acids. Here the CDR3 reads CAGSRTVNTEAFF. The CDR3 DNA reads TGTGCCGGCAGTCGGACAGTGAACACTGAAGCTTTCTTT.

On this clonotype itself: One end of the junction varies from germline; a read error may be responsible. The chain uses TRBV15 and TRBJ1-1; 8 nucleotides agree with TRBD1. Germline V gene sequence: CDR1 LNHNV, CDR2 YYDKDF (reference sequence). CDR3 length: 11 residues. The CDR3 loop reads CAIGQGLSFLF. The CDR3 DNA follows: TGTGCCATAGGACAGGGACTCTCATTTCTCTTT.

This clonotype was seen at least ten times. The chain recombines TRBV7-2 with TRBJ2-7; TRBD2 might be the D (6 bases). V was trimmed by 1 base and J by 6 bases, leaving 16 bases between them. CDR3 size: 15 residues. CDR1 SGHTA and CDR2 FQGNSA come from the germline V gene. The CDR3 reads CASSLGDSTAGEQYF. DNA for the CDR3: TGTGCCAGCAGCTTAGGGGACTCAACAGCAGGCGAGCAGTACTTC.

The rearrangement uses TRBV11-2 and TRBJ2-5; weak D call: TRBD1 (6 bases). The length of the CDR3 is 14 residues. Between the trimmed V and J ends, which lost 3 bases and 1 base, there was a span of 9 bases. CDR1 SGHAT and CDR2 FQNNGV come from the germline V gene. CDR3 coding DNA: TGTGCCAGCAGCTTGGACAGTACCCAAGAGACCCAGTACTTC. It specifies CASSLDSTQETQYF.

The chain is built from TRBV7-3 and TRBJ1-2, with TRBD1 identical over 12 bases. V lost 4 bases and J lost 8; bases outside the gene matches: 8. Germline V gives CDR1 SGHTA, CDR2 FQGTGA. The CDR3 covers 15 residues. Here the CDR3 reads CASSCTGTGGRGYTF. The CDR3, as DNA: TGTGCCAGCAGCTGTACCGGGACAGGGGGCAGGGGCTACACCTTC.

This clonotype has more than one count but fewer than ten. V gene TRBV15 combines with J gene TRBJ1-1, with D tentatively TRBD1 (5 bases). V was cut by 0 bases and J by 7 bases, with 15 bases left in between. The CDR3 is 15 residues long. CDR1 LNHNV and CDR2 YYDKDF come from the germline V gene (reference sequence). The CDR3 bases are TGTGCCACCAGCAGAGATTCTGGACGGGGGGATGAAGCTTTCTTT. Its translation is CATSRDSGRGDEAFF.

This rearrangement joins TRBV29-1 to TRBJ1-3; tentative D call: TRBD1 (6 bases). The CDR3 is 16 amino acids. CDR1 SQVTM and CDR2 ANQGSEA come from the germline V gene. V shed 6 bases and J shed 0 bases, with 18 bases lying between them. CDR3 sequence (DNA): TGCAGCGTGGAGGGGGGGGGGGCCCTCTCTGGAAACACCATATATTTT. Amino acids: CSVEGGGALSGNTIYF.

The chain combines TRBV20-1 with TRBJ1-2; possibly TRBD1 for D (6 bases). V gave up 3 bases and J gave up 2 bases, with 22 bases separating them. Germline CDR1 reads DFQATT; CDR2 reads SNEGSKA (reference sequence). The CDR3 sequence is 17 residues long. CDR3 residues: CSASPGIRGRTNYGYTF. The CDR3 coding sequence is TGCAGTGCTAGCCCCGGAATAAGGGGGAGGACGAACTATGGCTACACCTTC.

This clonotype occurred many times. This chain uses TRBV10-3 with TRBJ2-7; 13 bases line up with TRBD2. The CDR3 has 16 residues. CDR1 is ENHRY, CDR2 SYGVKD, per germline. V lost 5 bases, J lost 5 bases, and 9 bases stayed unmatched. This CDR3 reads CAISPGLAGKGHEQYF. The CDR3 bases are TGTGCCATCAGTCCGGGACTAGCGGGAAAGGGCCACGAGCAGTACTTC.

This clonotype was counted many times. This rearrangement joins TRBV7-9 to TRBJ1-6; D is ambiguous. Trimming pared 4 bases from V and 1 base from J, leaving 8 bases between. The CDR3 is 15 amino acids. CDR1 and CDR2 from the germline V gene are SEHNR and FQNEAQ (reference sequence). In nucleotides, the CDR3 is TGTGCCAGCAGCTCGCAGTGGTCCTATAATTCACCCCTCCACTTT. It is translated as CASSSQWSYNSPLHF.

This clonotype occurred once. Its ends do not fully match the called genes, so a read error is possible. The J gene is TRBJ1-1, the V gene TRBV5-8; D perhaps matches TRBD1 (5 bases). The CDR3 runs 16 residues. Per the germline V gene, CDR1 is SGHTS and CDR2 is YDEGEE. CDR3 amino acids: CASSLGDSAGETEAFF. CDR3 bases: TGTGCCAGCAGTTTGGGGGACTCAGCGGGGGAGACTGAAGCTTTCTTT.

This sequence joins TRBV14 and TRBJ1-4; 7 bases line up with TRBD1. CDR1 is SGHDN and CDR2 is FVKESK in the germline V gene. This CDR3 has 17 amino acids. With 4 bases clipped from V and 7 bases from J, the junction kept 15 bases outside the gene matches. CDR3 amino acids: CASSPSYRGRGGEKLFF. The CDR3 coding sequence is TGTGCCAGCAGCCCAAGCTACAGGGGCAGGGGAGGTGAAAAACTGTTTTTT. Supplemented by reference TRBV14 and TRBJ1-4, the full variable domain reads EAGVTQFPSHSVIEKGQTVTLRCDPISGHDNLYWYRRVMGKEIKFLLHFVKESKQDESGMPNNRFLAERTGGTYSTLKVQPAELEDSGVYFCASSPSYRGRGGEKLFFGSGTQLSVL.